The 26 T cell receptor beta chains listed next were all sequenced from one sample in a study of control samples from healthy donors and cancer patients. Sequencing used immunoSEQ multiplex PCR; TCRdb keeps in-frame clones, though not all of them. The data contain tens of thousands of clones, around 97% of them seen just once; the ten biggest clones take up around 1.9%. Input material: blood. Receptors originate from a woman under 40 in good health.

The chain is built from TRBV30 and TRBJ2-7; 7 nucleotides agree with TRBD2. Germline CDR1 and CDR2: GTSNPN and SVGIG (reference sequence). The trim removed 6 bases at V and 0 bases at J, leaving 11 bases unmatched. CDR3 length: 15 residues. The CDR3 region has the DNA TGTGCCTGCCAAAGGCGGGAGCAAAGCTCCTACGAGCAGTACTTC. Translation: CACQRREQSSYEQYF. Full variable domain (rest looked up from reference TRBV30 and TRBJ2-7): SQTIHQWPATLVQPVGSPLSLECTVEGTSNPNLYWYRQAAGRGLQLLFYSVGIGQISSEVPQNLSASRPQDRQFILSSKKLLLSDSGFYLCACQRREQSSYEQYFGPGTRLTVT.

The rearrangement links TRBV24-1 to TRBJ2-2; 10 nucleotides line up with TRBD1. This CDR3 comprises 16 residues. V lost 7 bases and J lost 3; bases outside the gene matches: 7. Germline CDR1 reads KGHDR; CDR2 reads SFDVKD. In DNA form, the CDR3 reads TGTGCCACCAGCCCATCCGGGACAGGGGACACCGGGGAGCTGTTTTTT. Translating gives CATSPSGTGDTGELFF.

The rearrangement joins TRBV2 to TRBJ1-3, with TRBD1 as a possible D gene (6 bases). V lost 6 bases and J lost 4, with 13 bases in between. The CDR3 runs to 14 residues. Per germline, CDR1 SNHLY and CDR2 FYNNEI. In DNA, the CDR3 is TGTGCCAGCAGAGGGGGGACATCCGGAAACACCATATATTTT. This translates into CASRGGTSGNTIYF.

The chain has TRBV28 and TRBJ2-7; 10 nucleotides align to TRBD2. The CDR3 length is 17 residues. Trimming removed 5 bases from V and 4 bases from J; junction bases left unmatched: 14. CDR1 is MDHEN and CDR2 is SYDVKM in the germline V gene. The CDR3 region has the DNA TGTGCCAGCAGTCCTGCCTCTGGGAGCGGGAGGGGGTACGAGCAGTACTTC. Translated, it gives CASSPASGSGRGYEQYF.

The gene calls are TRBV7-9 and TRBJ2-2; D gene unclear. The CDR3 extends over 13 amino acids. V was pared by 5 bases and J by 7 bases, with 11 bases between. Germline V gene sequence: CDR1 SEHNR, CDR2 FQNEAQ (reference sequence). The CDR3 protein is CASSPVSIGELFF. The CDR3 nucleotides read TGTGCCAGCAGCCCCGTCAGTATCGGGGAGCTGTTTTTT.

The gene calls are TRBV10-1 and TRBJ2-5, with 7 bases aligning to TRBD2. The CDR3 is 14 amino acids. V gave up 3 bases and J gave up 5 bases; unmatched junction bases: 6. From germline, CDR1 is WNHNN and CDR2 SYGVQD (reference sequence). The CDR3 loop reads CASSDGGRDETQYF. The CDR3 DNA reads TGCGCCAGCAGTGATGGGGGGAGGGACGAGACCCAGTACTTC.

This sequence joins TRBV4-1 and TRBJ2-1; D perhaps matches TRBD2 (6 bases). Between the trimmed V and J ends, which lost 4 bases and 2 bases, there was a span of 12 bases. The CDR3 length is 15 residues. The germline V gene encodes CDR1 MGHRA and CDR2 YSYEKL. DNA for the CDR3: TGCGCCAGCAGCCCCGGGACTGGGGCCTACAATGAGCAGTTCTTC. This gives the protein CASSPGTGAYNEQFF.

The chain is built from TRBV5-1 and TRBJ1-6; 7 bases are shared with TRBD1. Germline V gene data show CDR1 as SGHRS and CDR2 as YFSETQ. V gave up 6 bases and J gave up 4 bases; unmatched junction bases: 7. The CDR3 extends over 15 amino acids. The CDR3 is CASKRDSNYNSPLHF. The CDR3 bases are TGCGCCAGCAAACGGGACAGCAATTATAATTCACCCCTCCACTTT.

The chain carries TRBV19 and TRBJ2-2, with 8 bases fitting TRBD1. Germline values: CDR1 LNHDA, CDR2 SQIVND (reference sequence). The CDR3 is made up of 15 amino acids. The V segment lost 3 bases and the J segment 6 bases; nucleotides outside the gene matches: 6. The DNA for the CDR3 is TGTGCCAGTAGTATTTTTCAGGGGGCCCCCGGGGAGCTGTTTTTT. As protein: CASSIFQGAPGELFF. Using reference TRBV19 and TRBJ2-2 for the parts outside the CDR3, the full variable domain is DGGITQSPKYLFRKEGQNVTLSCEQNLNHDAMYWYRQDPGQGLRLIYYSQIVNDFQKGDIAEGYSVSREKKESFPLTVTSAQKNPTAFYLCASSIFQGAPGELFFGEGSRLTVL.

The chain couples TRBV27 to TRBJ1-2; TRBD1 matches at 8 bases. J lost 7 bases, V lost 3 bases, and 4 bases had no gene match. Germline assignment: CDR1 MNHEY and CDR2 SMNVEV (reference sequence). The CDR3 extends over 13 amino acids. The CDR3 DNA sequence: TGTGCCAGCAGTTTGACAGGGGATTTTGGCTACACCTTC. Translating it yields CASSLTGDFGYTF.

J is TRBJ1-5 and V is TRBV6-1; tentative D call: TRBD1 (5 bases). Per germline, CDR1 MNHNS and CDR2 SASEGT. This CDR3 is 14 amino acids long. V lost 3 bases and J lost 4, with 10 bases in between. The CDR3 region is CASSESGGNQPQHF. As DNA, the CDR3 is TGTGCCAGCAGTGAGTCCGGGGGAAATCAGCCCCAGCATTTT.

This clone is a singleton in its sample. The V and J genes are TRBV28 and TRBJ2-6; D not resolved. CDR1 MDHEN and CDR2 SYDVKM come from the germline V gene. CDR3 length: 15 amino acids. V lost 3 bases and J 0 bases, leaving 6 bases between the germline ends. CDR3 sequence: CASSFRPSGANVLTF. The CDR3 nucleotides are TGTGCCAGCAGTTTCCGTCCCTCTGGGGCCAACGTCCTGACTTTC.

This clone was seen once. The chain employs TRBV23-1 and TRBJ2-7, with D hard to call. TRBV23-1 is flagged as an ORF with uncertain function. The CDR3 sequence is 12 residues long. V lost 3 bases and J lost 4, with 7 bases in between. The DNA for the CDR3 is TGCGCCAGCAGTCATAACCGGTACGAGCAGTACTTC. This translates into CASSHNRYEQYF.

The chain carries TRBV27 and TRBJ2-3; D is tentatively TRBD1 or TRBD2 (5 bases each). The V gene lost 6 bases and the J gene lost 5 bases, with 21 bases spanning the gap. From germline, CDR1 is MNHEY and CDR2 SMNVEV (reference sequence). This CDR3 contains 16 residues. CDR3 in amino acids: CASRPAGGIGGDTQYF. The CDR3 DNA is TGTGCCAGCAGGCCCGCGGGCGGCATTGGGGGAGATACGCAGTATTTT.

In DNA form, the CDR3 reads TGCGCCAGCAGCTTGGGTTGGACTAGAACGGAGGGCAATGAGCAGTTCTTC. Its protein is CASSLGWTRTEGNEQFF. The V call is TRBV5-1, the J call TRBJ2-1; 7 nucleotides line up with TRBD2. The germline V gene encodes CDR1 SGHRS and CDR2 YFSETQ. CDR3 size: 17 residues. V was clipped by 0 bases and J by 6 bases; unmatched bases: 12.

The chain combines TRBV9 with TRBJ2-3; 14 bases map to TRBD2. Per germline, CDR1 SGDLS and CDR2 YYNGEE. The ends lost 0 bases at V and 4 bases at J; junction bases unmatched: 1. The CDR3 contains 16 residues. DNA of the CDR3: TGTGCCAGCAGCGTAGGACTAGCGGGAGGGCCAGATACGCAGTATTTT. Translating it yields CASSVGLAGGPDTQYF.

This clone has only one observation. The CDR3 sequence: CASSIGQANSGNTIYF. The CDR3 DNA sequence: TGTGCCAGCAGCATAGGACAGGCGAACTCTGGAAACACCATATATTTT. The chain joins TRBV2 to TRBJ1-3, with 7 bases matching TRBD1. Germline loops: CDR1 SNHLY, CDR2 FYNNEI. This CDR3 is built from 16 residues. Trimming removed 6 bases from V and 0 bases from J; junction bases left unmatched: 8.

CDR3 amino acids: CASSKGLAGGRFAGELFF. In nucleotides, the CDR3 is TGTGCCAGCAGTAAGGGACTAGCGGGAGGGCGGTTTGCCGGGGAGCTGTTTTTT. This chain joins TRBV2 and TRBJ2-2, with 16 bases identical to TRBD2. Germline CDR1 reads SNHLY; CDR2 reads FYNNEI. After removal of 5 bases from V and 6 bases from J, the junction contained 9 bases not matched to a gene. This CDR3 comprises 18 residues.

Here the CDR3 reads CASSQDSIAFF. The CDR3 region has the DNA TGTGCCAGCAGCCAAGATTCGATAGCTTTCTTT. The V and J genes are TRBV4-2 and TRBJ1-1; the D is unclear. Per germline, CDR1 LGHNA and CDR2 YNFKEQ. The CDR3 runs 11 residues. Trimming cost V 0 bases and J 10 bases, with 6 bases left between them.

The V call is TRBV27, the J call TRBJ2-1; TRBD2 matches at 10 bases. The germline V gene encodes CDR1 MNHEY and CDR2 SMNVEV (reference sequence). Unmatched junction bases numbered 5, after V lost 5 bases and J lost 4 bases. The CDR3 runs 15 residues. The CDR3 DNA sequence: TGTGCCAGCAGTCTACGGACTAGCGGATACAATGAGCAGTTCTTC. Its protein product is CASSLRTSGYNEQFF.

The chain joins TRBV5-1 to TRBJ1-1; D not resolved. Trimming took off 5 bases at V and 6 bases at J, with 20 bases between the two ends. The germline V gene encodes CDR1 SGHRS and CDR2 YFSETQ. The CDR3 spans 15 residues. CDR3 DNA: TGCGCCAGCAGTCTAGGGCCGGGTATGAGCGCTGAAGCTTTCTTT. It encodes CASSLGPGMSAEAFF. The variable domain in full, completed from reference TRBV5-1 and TRBJ1-1, reads KAGVTQTPRYLIKTRGQQVTLSCSPISGHRSVSWYQQTPGQGLQFLFEYFSETQRNKGNFPGRFSGRQFSNSRSEMNVSTLELGDSALYLCASSLGPGMSAEAFFGQGTRLTVV.

The V call is TRBV30, the J call TRBJ2-1; D call uncertain. The V and J ends lost 0 bases and 8 bases respectively, with 11 bases between them. CDR1 and CDR2 from the germline V gene are GTSNPN and SVGIG (reference sequence). The CDR3 is made up of 13 amino acids. The CDR3 DNA sequence: TGTGCCTGGAGTGTATCTAGTTGGGATGAGCAGTTCTTC. The encoded protein is CAWSVSSWDEQFF.

The J gene is TRBJ2-2, the V gene TRBV5-4; D remains ambiguous. V lost 0 bases, J lost 5 bases, and 8 bases lay in between. CDR1 SGHNT and CDR2 YYREEE come from the germline V gene (reference sequence). CDR3 size: 14 residues. Written as DNA, the CDR3 is TGTGCCAGCAGCTTGGAGCAGGCAACCGGGGAGCTGTTTTTT. Translation gives CASSLEQATGELFF.

The rearrangement links TRBV11-2 to TRBJ1-2, with 7 positions matching TRBD1. With V trimmed by 5 bases and J by 2 bases, 2 bases remained unmatched. Germline lookup yields CDR1 SGHAT and CDR2 FQNNGV. CDR3 length: 13 residues. The CDR3 reads CASSPTGNYGYTF. As DNA, the CDR3 is TGTGCCAGCAGCCCGACAGGGAACTATGGCTACACCTTC. Full variable domain (missing parts from reference TRBV11-2 and TRBJ1-2): EAGVAQSPRYKIIEKRQSVAFWCNPISGHATLYWYQQILGQGPKLLIQFQNNGVVDDSQLPKDRFSAERLKGVDSTLKIQPAKLEDSAVYLCASSPTGNYGYTFGSGTRLTVV.

V usage is TRBV19 and J usage is TRBJ1-2; D unclear. Germline V gives CDR1 LNHDA, CDR2 SQIVND (reference sequence). V lost 3 bases and J lost 10, with 12 bases in between. This CDR3 has 12 residues. The CDR3 region is CASSIKESAYTF. CDR3 nucleotides: TGTGCCAGTAGTATCAAGGAATCCGCCTACACCTTC.

As regards this clone: Other DNA sequences in the same sample also yield this CDR3. The V gene is TRBV15, the J gene TRBJ1-1; tentatively, D is TRBD1 (6 bases). The CDR3 has 14 residues. V was trimmed by 0 bases and J by 2 bases, leaving 7 bases between them. CDR1 and CDR2 (germline): LNHNV, YYDKDF (reference sequence). Written as DNA, the CDR3 is TGTGCCACCAGCAGAGACAGGGGAAACACTGAAGCTTTCTTT. It codes for CATSRDRGNTEAFF.